This T cell receptor beta chain derives from a study of CD8+CD57+ T cells in acquired aplastic anemia. Study details: Quantities of DNA derived from sorted CD4+ and CD8+ cells averaged roughly 3 ug. There were roughly 10 million reads, on average, for CD4+ cells from healthy donors. Study results and caveats: Comparison of patients with controls identified about 27 shared CD8+ CDR3 sequences. CD8+ Simpson's diversity showed no significant patient-control difference.

The TCR beta profiling, which covered VDJ combination and CDR3 sequence, was carried out using genomic DNA as the template. TCRdb re-analysed the reads in MiXCR, keeping a single row per CDR3 protein. Among about 210,000 distinct CDR3 sequences listed, 34% were seen once. Turning to this clonotype: Its matching antigen is unknown. A read error is likely, as this CDR3 ends without the conserved phenylalanine or tryptophan.

The CDR3 is made up of 12 amino acids. Trimming at V came to 5 bases and at J to 5 bases, leaving 2 bases not matched to a gene. Germline loops: CDR1 ENHRY, CDR2 SYGVKD. J is TRBJ1-1 and V is TRBV10-3, with 7 bases aligning to TRBD1. What was sequenced was sorted CD4+, CD8+, or CD8+CD57+ T cells (not recorded which) from PBMCs. The source of this sequence is a human donor in good health, serving as a control. The CDR3 region has the DNA TGTGCCATCAGTCAGGGGGAGACTGAAGCTTTCTTA. It codes for CAISQGETEAFL.